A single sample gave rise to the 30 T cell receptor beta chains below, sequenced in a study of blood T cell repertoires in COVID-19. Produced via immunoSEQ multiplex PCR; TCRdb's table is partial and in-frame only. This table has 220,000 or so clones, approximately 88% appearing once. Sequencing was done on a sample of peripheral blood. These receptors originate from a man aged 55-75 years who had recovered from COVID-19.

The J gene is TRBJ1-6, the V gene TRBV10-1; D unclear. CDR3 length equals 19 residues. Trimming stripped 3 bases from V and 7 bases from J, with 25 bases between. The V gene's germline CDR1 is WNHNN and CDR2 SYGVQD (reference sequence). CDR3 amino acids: CASSDGAYSYDSANSPLHF. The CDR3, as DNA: TGCGCCAGCAGTGATGGAGCTTACTCCTATGATTCGGCCAATTCACCCCTCCACTTT.

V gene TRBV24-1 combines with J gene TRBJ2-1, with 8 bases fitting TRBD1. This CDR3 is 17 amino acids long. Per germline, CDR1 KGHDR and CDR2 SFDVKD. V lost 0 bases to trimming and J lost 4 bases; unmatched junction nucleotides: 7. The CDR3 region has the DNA TGTGCCACCAGTGATTTGAGATTCGGACAGGGTTACAATGAGCAGTTCTTC. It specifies CATSDLRFGQGYNEQFF.

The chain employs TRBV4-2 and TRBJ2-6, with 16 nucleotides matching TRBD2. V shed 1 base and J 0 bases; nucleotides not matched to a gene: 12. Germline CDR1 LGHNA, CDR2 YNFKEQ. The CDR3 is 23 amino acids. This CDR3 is CASSQGAGLAGGAPSSGANVLTF. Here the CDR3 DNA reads TGTGCCAGCAGCCAAGGGGCGGGACTAGCGGGGGGGGCCCCCTCCTCTGGGGCCAACGTCCTGACTTTC.

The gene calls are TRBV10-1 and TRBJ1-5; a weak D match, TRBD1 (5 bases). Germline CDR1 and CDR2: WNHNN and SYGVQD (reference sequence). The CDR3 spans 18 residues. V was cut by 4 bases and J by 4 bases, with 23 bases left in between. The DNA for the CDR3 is TGCGCCAGCAGTGGTTACATGGCAGGGCACCCTGGGAATCAGCCCCAGCATTTT. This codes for CASSGYMAGHPGNQPQHF.

The CDR3 nucleotides read TGTGCCAGCAGCCGTGACAGGGGGCAAGAGCCCCAGCATTTT. Amino acids: CASSRDRGQEPQHF. The rearrangement joins TRBV7-2 to TRBJ1-5; 10 bases line up with TRBD1. CDR1 is SGHTA, CDR2 FQGNSA, per germline. This CDR3 has 14 amino acids. V shed 5 bases, J shed 8 bases, and the junction held 6 bases outside the gene matches.

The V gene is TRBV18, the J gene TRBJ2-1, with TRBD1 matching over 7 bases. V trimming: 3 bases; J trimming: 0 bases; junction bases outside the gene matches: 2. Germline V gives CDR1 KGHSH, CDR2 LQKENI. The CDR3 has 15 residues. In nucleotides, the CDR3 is TGTGCCAGCTCACCGGGGACAGACTCCTACAATGAGCAGTTCTTC. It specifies CASSPGTDSYNEQFF.

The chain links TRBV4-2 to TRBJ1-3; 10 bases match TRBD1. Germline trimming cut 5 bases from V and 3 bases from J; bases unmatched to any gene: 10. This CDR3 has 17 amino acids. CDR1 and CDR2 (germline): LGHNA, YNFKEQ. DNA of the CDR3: TGTGCCAGCAGCTTCCAAAGACAGGGGGCGAGTGGAAACACCATATATTTT. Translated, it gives CASSFQRQGASGNTIYF.

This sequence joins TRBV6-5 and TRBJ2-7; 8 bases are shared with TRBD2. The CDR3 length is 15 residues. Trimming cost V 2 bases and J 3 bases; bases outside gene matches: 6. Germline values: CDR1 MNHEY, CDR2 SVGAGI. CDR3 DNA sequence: TGTGCCAGCAGTTACGGGACTAGACAGATCTACGAGCAGTACTTC. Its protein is CASSYGTRQIYEQYF.

The CDR3 is CASSFSWAEAFF. In DNA, the CDR3 is TGTGCCAGCAGTTTTAGCTGGGCTGAAGCTTTCTTT. This rearrangement joins TRBV12-3 or TRBV12-4 to TRBJ1-1; D gene uncertain. The V and J ends lost 3 bases and 6 bases respectively, with 8 bases between them. The CDR3 is 12 residues long.

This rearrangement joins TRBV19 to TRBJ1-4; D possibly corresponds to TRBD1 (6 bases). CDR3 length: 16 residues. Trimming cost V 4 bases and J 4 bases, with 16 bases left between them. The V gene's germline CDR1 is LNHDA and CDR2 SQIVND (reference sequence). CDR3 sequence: CASSTQQGGINEKLFF. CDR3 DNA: TGTGCCAGTAGTACCCAACAGGGAGGGATTAATGAAAAACTGTTTTTT.

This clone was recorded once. The CDR3, as DNA: TGTGCCAGCAGCTCAGCTGACAAGGCCTCCTACAATGAGCAGTTCTTC. Encoded protein: CASSSADKASYNEQFF. The rearrangement uses TRBV7-8 and TRBJ2-1; D is undetermined. V dropped 4 bases and J dropped 0 bases, with 13 bases sitting between them. Looked up from germline, CDR1 is SGHVS and CDR2 is FQNEAQ. The CDR3 has 16 amino acids. Variable domain in full (rest from reference TRBV7-8 and TRBJ2-1): GAGVSQSPRYKVAKRGQDVALRCDPISGHVSLFWYQQALGQGPEFLTYFQNEAQLDKSGLPSDRFFAERPEGSVSTLKIQRTQQEDSAVYLCASSSADKASYNEQFFGPGTRLTVL.

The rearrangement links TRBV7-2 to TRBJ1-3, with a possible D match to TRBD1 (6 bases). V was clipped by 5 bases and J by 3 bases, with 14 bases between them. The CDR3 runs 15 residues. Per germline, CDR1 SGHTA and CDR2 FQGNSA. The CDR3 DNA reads TGTGCCAGCAGCCGTAACACAGGGTTTGGAAACACCATATATTTT. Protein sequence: CASSRNTGFGNTIYF.

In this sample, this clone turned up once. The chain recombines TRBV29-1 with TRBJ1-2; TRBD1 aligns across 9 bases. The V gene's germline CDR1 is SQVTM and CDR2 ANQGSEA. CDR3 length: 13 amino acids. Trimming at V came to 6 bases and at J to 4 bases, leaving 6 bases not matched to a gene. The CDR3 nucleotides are TGCAGCGTGGGACAGGGATCTGGCTATGGCTACACCTTC. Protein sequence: CSVGQGSGYGYTF. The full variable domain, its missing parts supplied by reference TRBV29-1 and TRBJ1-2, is SAVISQKPSRDICQRGTSLTIQCQVDSQVTMMFWYRQQPGQSLTLIATANQGSEATYESGFVIDKFPISRPNLTFSTLTVSNMSPEDSSIYLCSVGQGSGYGYTFGSGTRLTVV.

CDR3 coding DNA: TGCGCCAGCAGCACGGGACAGGGGTTGGAGACCCAGTACTTC. Translation: CASSTGQGLETQYF. This chain links TRBV5-1 with TRBJ2-5; 10 bases match TRBD1. Germline values: CDR1 SGHRS, CDR2 YFSETQ. Trimming took 4 bases from V and 5 from J; bases not matched to a gene: 5. The CDR3 has 14 residues.

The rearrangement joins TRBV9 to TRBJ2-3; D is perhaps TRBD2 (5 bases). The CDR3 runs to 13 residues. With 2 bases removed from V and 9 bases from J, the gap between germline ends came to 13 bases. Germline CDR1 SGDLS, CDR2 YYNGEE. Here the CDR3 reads CASSVSAPGTQYF. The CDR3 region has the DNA TGTGCCAGCAGCGTTAGCGCCCCTGGGACGCAGTATTTT.

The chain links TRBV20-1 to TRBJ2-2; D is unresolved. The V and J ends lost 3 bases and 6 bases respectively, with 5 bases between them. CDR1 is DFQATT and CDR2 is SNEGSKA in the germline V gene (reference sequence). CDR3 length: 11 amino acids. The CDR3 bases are TGCAGTGCTAGCACGGCCGGGGAGCTGTTTTTT. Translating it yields CSASTAGELFF.

CDR3: CASSLSEGYAEQYF. CDR3 sequence (DNA): TGCGCCAGCAGCTTGAGCGAGGGTTATGCCGAGCAGTACTTC. The chain carries TRBV5-1 and TRBJ2-7, with TRBD2 as a possible D gene (5 bases). Trimming pared 1 base from V and 6 bases from J, leaving 14 bases between. The CDR3 spans 14 residues. Germline lookup yields CDR1 SGHRS and CDR2 YFSETQ.

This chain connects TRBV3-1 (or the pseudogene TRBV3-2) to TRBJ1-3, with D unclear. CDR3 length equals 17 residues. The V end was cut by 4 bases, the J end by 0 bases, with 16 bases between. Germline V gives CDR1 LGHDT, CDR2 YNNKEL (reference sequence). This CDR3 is CASSPRIGGYSGNTIYF. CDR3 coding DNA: TGTGCCAGCAGCCCCAGAATTGGCGGATACTCTGGAAACACCATATATTTT.

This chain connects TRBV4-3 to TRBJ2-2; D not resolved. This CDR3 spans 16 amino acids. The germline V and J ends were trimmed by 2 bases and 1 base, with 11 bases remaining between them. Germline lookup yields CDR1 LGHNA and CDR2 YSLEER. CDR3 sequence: CASSQPLTVNTGELFF. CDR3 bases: TGCGCCAGCAGCCAACCACTCACTGTGAACACCGGGGAGCTGTTTTTT.

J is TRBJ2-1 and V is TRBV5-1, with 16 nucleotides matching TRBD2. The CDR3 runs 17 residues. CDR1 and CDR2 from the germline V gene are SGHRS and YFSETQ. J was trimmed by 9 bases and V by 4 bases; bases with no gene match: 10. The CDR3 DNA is TGCGCCAGCAGCAGGGACGGGACTAGCGGGAGGGCCGCTGAGCAGTTCTTC. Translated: CASSRDGTSGRAAEQFF. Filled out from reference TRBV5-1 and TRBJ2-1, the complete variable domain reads KAGVTQTPRYLIKTRGQQVTLSCSPISGHRSVSWYQQTPGQGLQFLFEYFSETQRNKGNFPGRFSGRQFSNSRSEMNVSTLELGDSALYLCASSRDGTSGRAAEQFFGPGTRLTVL.

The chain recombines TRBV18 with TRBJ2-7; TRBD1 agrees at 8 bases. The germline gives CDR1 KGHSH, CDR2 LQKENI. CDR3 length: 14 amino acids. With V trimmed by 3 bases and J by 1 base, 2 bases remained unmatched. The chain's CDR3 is CASSPWTGSYEQYF. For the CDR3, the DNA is TGTGCCAGCTCACCGTGGACAGGGTCCTACGAGCAGTACTTC.

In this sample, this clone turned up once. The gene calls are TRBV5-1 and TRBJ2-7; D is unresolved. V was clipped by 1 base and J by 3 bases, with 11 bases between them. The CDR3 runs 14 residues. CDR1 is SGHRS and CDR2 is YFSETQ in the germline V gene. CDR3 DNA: TGCGCCAGCAGCTTGAGCTCTTCGGGCTACGAGCAGTACTTC. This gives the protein CASSLSSSGYEQYF.

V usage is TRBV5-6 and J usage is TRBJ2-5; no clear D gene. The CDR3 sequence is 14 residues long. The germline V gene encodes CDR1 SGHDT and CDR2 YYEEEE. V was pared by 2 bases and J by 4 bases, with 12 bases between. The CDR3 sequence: CASSLPTERETQYF. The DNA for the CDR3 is TGTGCCAGCAGCTTACCCACGGAGAGAGAGACCCAGTACTTC.

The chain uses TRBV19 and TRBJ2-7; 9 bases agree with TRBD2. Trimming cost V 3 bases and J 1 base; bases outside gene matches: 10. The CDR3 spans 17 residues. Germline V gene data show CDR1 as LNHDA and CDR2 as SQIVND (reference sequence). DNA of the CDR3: TGTGCCAGTAGTATGGCCGTGGCGGCGGGAGGGTCCTACGAGCAGTACTTC. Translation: CASSMAVAAGGSYEQYF.

The CDR3 loop reads CASSPSTGTEAFF. The CDR3 region has the DNA TGTGCCAGCAGCCCCTCGACTGGCACTGAAGCTTTCTTT. V and J are TRBV9 and TRBJ1-1; no firm D call. Looked up from germline, CDR1 is SGDLS and CDR2 is YYNGEE. Deletions cut 4 bases from V and 4 bases from J, with 11 bases between. This CDR3 is built from 13 residues.

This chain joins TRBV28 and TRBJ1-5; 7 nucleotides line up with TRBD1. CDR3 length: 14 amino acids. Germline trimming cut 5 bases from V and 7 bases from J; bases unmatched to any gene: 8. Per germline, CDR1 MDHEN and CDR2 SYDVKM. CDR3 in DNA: TGTGCCAGCAGTACCTCGACAGGGAACCAGCCCCAGCATTTT. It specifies CASSTSTGNQPQHF.

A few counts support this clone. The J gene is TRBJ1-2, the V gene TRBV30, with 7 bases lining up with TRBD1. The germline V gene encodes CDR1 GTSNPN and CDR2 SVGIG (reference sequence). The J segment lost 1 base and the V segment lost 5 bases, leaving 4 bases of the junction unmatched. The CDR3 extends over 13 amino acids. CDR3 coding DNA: TGTGCCTGGGGGACAGTGCGTAACTATGGCTACACCTTC. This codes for CAWGTVRNYGYTF.

The CDR3 DNA reads as TGTGCCAGTAGTATAGTCGCCGGAGGAGTTGGACGGAACACTGAAGCTTTCTTT. Protein sequence: CASSIVAGGVGRNTEAFF. The chain recombines TRBV19 with TRBJ1-1; no definite D call. The CDR3 runs to 18 residues. The germline V gene encodes CDR1 LNHDA and CDR2 SQIVND (reference sequence). Trimming took 1 base from V and 1 from J, leaving 19 bases between them.

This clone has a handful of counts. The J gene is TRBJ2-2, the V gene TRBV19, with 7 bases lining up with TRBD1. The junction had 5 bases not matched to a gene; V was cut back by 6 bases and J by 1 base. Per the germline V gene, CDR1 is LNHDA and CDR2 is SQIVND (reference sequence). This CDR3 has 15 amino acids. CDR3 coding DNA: TGTGCCAGTAGCTCCGACAGGGTGAACACCGGGGAGCTGTTTTTT. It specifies CASSSDRVNTGELFF.

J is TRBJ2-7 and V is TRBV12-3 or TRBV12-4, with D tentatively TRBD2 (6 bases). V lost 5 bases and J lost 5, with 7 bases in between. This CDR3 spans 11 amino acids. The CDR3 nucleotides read TGTGCCAGCAGTCGGGGGAACGAGCAGTACTTC. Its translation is CASSRGNEQYF.